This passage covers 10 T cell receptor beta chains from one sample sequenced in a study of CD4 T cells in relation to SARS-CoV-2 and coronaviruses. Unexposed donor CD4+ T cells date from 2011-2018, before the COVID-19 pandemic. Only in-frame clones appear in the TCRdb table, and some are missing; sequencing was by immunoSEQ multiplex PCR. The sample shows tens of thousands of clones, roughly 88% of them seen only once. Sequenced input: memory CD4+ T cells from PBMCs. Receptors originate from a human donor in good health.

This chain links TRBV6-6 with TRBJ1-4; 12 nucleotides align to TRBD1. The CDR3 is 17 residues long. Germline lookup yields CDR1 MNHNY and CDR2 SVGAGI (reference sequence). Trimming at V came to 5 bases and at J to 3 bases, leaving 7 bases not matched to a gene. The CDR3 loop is CASSLGQGAPANEKLFF. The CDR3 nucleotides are TGTGCCAGCAGTCTGGGACAGGGGGCGCCGGCTAATGAAAAACTGTTTTTT.

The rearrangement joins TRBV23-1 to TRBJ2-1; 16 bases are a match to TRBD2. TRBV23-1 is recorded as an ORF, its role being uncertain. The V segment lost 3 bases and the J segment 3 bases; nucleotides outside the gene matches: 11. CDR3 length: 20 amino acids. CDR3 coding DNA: TGCGCCAGCAGTCATCGTCAGGGACTAGCGGGAGGGCCCAACTACAATGAGCAGTTCTTC. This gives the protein CASSHRQGLAGGPNYNEQFF.

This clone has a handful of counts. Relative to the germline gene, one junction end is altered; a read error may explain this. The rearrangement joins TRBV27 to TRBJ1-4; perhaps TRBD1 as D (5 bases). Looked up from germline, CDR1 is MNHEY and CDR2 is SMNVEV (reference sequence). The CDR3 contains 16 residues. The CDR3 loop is CASSWGNGATNEKLFF. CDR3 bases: TGTGCCAGTAGTTGGGGGAACGGGGCAACTAATGAAAAACTGTTTTTT.

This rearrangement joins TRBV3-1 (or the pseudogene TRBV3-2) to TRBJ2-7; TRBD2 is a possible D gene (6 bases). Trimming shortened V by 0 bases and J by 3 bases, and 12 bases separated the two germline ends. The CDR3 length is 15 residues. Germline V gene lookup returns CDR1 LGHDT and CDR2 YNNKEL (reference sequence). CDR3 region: CASSQDRLGVYEQYF. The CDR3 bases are TGTGCCAGCAGCCAAGATAGACTAGGAGTCTACGAGCAGTACTTC.

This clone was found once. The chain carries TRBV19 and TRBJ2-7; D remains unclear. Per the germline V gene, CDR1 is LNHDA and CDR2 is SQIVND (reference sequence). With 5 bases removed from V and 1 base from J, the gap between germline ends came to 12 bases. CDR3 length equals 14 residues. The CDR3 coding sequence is TGTGCCAGTAGTCCGAGAGGTAGGTCCTACGAGCAGTACTTC. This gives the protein CASSPRGRSYEQYF. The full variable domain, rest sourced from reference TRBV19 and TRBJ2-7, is DGGITQSPKYLFRKEGQNVTLSCEQNLNHDAMYWYRQDPGQGLRLIYYSQIVNDFQKGDIAEGYSVSREKKESFPLTVTSAQKNPTAFYLCASSPRGRSYEQYFGPGTRLTVT.

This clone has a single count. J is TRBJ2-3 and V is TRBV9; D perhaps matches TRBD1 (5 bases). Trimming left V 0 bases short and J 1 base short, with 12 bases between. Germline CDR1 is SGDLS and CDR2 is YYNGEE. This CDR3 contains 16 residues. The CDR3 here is CASSVGPKGGTDTQYF. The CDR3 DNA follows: TGTGCCAGCAGCGTAGGTCCCAAAGGGGGCACAGATACGCAGTATTTT.

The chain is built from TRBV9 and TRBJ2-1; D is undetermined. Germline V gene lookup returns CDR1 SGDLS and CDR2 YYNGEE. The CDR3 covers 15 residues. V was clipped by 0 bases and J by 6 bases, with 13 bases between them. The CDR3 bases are TGTGCCAGCAGCGTAGCTACTGGGCGGTCCAATGAGCAGTTCTTC. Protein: CASSVATGRSNEQFF.

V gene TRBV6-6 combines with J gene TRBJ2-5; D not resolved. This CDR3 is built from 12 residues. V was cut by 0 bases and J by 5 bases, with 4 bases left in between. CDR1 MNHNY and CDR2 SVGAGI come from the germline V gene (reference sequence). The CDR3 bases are TGTGCCAGCAGTTACTCGGGGGAGACCCAGTACTTC. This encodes CASSYSGETQYF.

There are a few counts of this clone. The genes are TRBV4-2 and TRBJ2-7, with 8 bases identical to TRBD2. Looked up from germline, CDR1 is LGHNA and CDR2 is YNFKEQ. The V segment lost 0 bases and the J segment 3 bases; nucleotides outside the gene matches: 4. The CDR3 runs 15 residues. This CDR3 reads CASSQEGLDHYEQYF. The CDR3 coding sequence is TGTGCCAGCAGCCAAGAGGGACTAGATCACTACGAGCAGTACTTC.

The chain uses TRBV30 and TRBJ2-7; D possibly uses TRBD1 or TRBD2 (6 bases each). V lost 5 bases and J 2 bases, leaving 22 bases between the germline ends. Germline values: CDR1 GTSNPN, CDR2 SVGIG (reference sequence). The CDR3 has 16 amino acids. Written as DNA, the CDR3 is TGTGCCTGGGGGAGGATCACGGGACACCTAACCTACGAGCAGTACTTC. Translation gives CAWGRITGHLTYEQYF.